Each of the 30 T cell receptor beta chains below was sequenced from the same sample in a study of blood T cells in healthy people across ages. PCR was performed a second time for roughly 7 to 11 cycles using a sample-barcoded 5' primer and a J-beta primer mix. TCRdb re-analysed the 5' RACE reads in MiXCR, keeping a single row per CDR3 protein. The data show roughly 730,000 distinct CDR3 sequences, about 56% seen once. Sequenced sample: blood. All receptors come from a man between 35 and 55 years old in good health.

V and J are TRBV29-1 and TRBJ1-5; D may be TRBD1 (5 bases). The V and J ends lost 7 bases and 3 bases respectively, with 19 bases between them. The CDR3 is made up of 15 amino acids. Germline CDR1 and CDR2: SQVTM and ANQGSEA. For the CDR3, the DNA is TGCAGCGCCGTCCGGTGGCGGGGCTTCAATCAGCCCCAGCATTTT. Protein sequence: CSAVRWRGFNQPQHF.

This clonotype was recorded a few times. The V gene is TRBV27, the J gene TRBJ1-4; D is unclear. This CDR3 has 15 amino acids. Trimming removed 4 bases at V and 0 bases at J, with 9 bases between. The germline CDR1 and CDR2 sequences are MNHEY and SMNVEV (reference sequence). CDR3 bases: TGTGCCAGCAGTTCTGGCCCAGCAACTAATGAAAAACTGTTTTTT. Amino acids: CASSSGPATNEKLFF.

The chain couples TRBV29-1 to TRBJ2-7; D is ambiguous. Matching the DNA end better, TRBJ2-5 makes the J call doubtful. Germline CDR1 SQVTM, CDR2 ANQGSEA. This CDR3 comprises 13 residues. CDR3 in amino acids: CSASNARAETQYF. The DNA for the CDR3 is TGCAGCGCATCGAACGCCCGAGCGGAGACCCAGTACTTC.

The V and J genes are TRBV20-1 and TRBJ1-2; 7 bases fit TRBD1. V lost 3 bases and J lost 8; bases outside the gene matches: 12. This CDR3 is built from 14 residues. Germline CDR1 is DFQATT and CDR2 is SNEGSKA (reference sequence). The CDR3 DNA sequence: TGCAGTGCTAGTATTGGACAGGAAGGTAGAGGCTACACCTTC. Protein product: CSASIGQEGRGYTF.

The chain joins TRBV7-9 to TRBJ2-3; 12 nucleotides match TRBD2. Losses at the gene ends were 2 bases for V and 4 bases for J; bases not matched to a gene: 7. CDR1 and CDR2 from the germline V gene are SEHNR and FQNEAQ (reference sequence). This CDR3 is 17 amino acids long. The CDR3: CASSLPASGGAADTQYF. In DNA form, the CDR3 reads TGTGCCAGCAGCTTACCGGCTAGCGGGGGGGCCGCAGATACGCAGTATTTT.

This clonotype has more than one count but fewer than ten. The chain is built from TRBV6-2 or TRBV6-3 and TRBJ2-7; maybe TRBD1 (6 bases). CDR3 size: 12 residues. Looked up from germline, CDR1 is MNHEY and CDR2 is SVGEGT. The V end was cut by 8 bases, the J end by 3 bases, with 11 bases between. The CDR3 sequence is CASGQSDYEQYF. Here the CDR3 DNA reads TGTGCCAGCGGACAGAGTGACTACGAGCAGTACTTC.

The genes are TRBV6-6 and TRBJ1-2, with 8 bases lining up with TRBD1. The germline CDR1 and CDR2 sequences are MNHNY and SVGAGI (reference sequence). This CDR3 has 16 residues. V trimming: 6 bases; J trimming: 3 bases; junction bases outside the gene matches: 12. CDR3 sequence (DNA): TGTGCCAGCAGGCCTACCTCGGACAGGGCTCACTATGGCTACACCTTC. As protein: CASRPTSDRAHYGYTF.

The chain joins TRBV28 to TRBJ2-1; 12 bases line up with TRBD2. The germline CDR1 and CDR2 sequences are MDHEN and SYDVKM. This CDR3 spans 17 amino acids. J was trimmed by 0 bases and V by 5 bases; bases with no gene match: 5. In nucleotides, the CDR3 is TGTGCCAGCAGTACCGGACTAGCGGGGAGCTCCTACAATGAGCAGTTCTTC. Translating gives CASSTGLAGSSYNEQFF.

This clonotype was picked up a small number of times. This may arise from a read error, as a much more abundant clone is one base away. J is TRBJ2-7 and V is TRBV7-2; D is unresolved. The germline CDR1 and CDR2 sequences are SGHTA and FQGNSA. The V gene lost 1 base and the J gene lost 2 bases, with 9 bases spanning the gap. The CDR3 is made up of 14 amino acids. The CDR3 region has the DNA TGTGCCAGCAGCTTAGAGAAGGGAACCTACGAGCAGTACTTC. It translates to CASSLEKGTYEQYF.

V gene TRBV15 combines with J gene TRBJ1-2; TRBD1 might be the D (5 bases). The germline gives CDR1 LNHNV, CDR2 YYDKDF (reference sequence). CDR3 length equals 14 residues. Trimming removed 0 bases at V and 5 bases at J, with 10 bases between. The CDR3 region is CATSRDPGGYGYTF. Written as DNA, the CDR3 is TGTGCCACCAGCAGAGATCCGGGGGGATATGGCTACACCTTC. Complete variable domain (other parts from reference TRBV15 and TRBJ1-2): DAMVIQNPRYQVTQFGKPVTLSCSQTLNHNVMYWYQQKSSQAPKLLFHYYDKDFNNEADTPDNFQSRRPNTSFCFLDIRSPGLGDTAMYLCATSRDPGGYGYTFGSGTRLTVV.

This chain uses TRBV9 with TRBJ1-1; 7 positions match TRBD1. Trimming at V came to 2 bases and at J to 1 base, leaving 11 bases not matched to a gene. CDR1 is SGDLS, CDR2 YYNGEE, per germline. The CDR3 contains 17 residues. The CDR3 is CASSVRQGKVRNTEAFF. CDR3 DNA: TGTGCCAGCAGCGTCAGACAGGGAAAAGTGCGGAACACTGAAGCTTTCTTT.

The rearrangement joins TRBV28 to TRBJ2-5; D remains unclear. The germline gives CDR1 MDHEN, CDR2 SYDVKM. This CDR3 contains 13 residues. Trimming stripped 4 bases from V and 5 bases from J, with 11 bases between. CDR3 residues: CASSSPPGETQYF. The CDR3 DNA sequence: TGTGCCAGCAGTTCCCCGCCCGGGGAGACCCAGTACTTC.

For the CDR3, the DNA is TGTGCCAGCAGCCCAAGGACAGGGGAGCTTAACTATGGCTACACCTTC. Amino acids: CASSPRTGELNYGYTF. The V call is TRBV7-2, the J call TRBJ1-2, with 9 bases that match TRBD1. The V gene's germline CDR1 is SGHTA and CDR2 FQGNSA. The V and J ends lost 5 bases and 1 base, in that order; junction bases with no gene match: 8. The CDR3 is 16 residues long. Full variable domain (rest looked up from reference TRBV7-2 and TRBJ1-2): GAGVSQSPSNKVTEKGKDVELRCDPISGHTALYWYRQSLGQGLEFLIYFQGNSAPDKSGLPSDRFSAERTGGSVSTLTIQRTQQEDSAVYLCASSPRTGELNYGYTFGSGTRLTVV.

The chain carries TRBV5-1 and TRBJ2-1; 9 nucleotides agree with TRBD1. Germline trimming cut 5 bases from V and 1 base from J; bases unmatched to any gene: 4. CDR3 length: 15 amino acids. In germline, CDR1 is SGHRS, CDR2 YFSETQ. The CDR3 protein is CASSQGTGSYNEQFF. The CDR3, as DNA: TGCGCCAGCAGTCAAGGGACAGGGTCCTACAATGAGCAGTTCTTC.

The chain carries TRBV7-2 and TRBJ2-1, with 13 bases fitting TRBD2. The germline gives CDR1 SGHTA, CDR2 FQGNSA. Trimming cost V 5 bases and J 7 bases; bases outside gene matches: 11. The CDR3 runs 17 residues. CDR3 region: CASSPRGRLAGGNEQFF. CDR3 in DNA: TGTGCCAGCAGCCCCCGGGGGAGACTAGCGGGAGGTAATGAGCAGTTCTTC.

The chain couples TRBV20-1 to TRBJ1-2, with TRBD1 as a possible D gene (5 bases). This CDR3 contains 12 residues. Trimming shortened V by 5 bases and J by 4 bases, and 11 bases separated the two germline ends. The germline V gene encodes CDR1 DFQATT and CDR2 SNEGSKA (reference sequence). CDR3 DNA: TGCAGTGCTGGGGGTGATATCTATGGCTACACCTTC. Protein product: CSAGGDIYGYTF.

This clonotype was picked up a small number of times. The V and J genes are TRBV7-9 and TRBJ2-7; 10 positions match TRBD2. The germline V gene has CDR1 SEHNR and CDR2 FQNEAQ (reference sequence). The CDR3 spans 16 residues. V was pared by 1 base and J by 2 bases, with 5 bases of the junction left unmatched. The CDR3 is CASSLVLAGAAYEQYF. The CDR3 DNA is TGTGCCAGCAGCTTAGTGCTAGCGGGAGCCGCCTACGAGCAGTACTTC.

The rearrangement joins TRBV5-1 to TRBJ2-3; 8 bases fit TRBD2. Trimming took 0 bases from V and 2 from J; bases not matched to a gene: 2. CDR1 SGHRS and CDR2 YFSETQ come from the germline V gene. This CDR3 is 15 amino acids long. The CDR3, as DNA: TGCGCCAGCAGCTTGGTAGCGGGGCTCACAGATACGCAGTATTTT. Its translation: CASSLVAGLTDTQYF.

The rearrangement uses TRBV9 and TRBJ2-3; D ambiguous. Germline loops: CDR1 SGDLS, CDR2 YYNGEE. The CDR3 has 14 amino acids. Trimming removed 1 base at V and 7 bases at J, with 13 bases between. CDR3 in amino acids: CASSVSWMANTQYF. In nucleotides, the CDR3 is TGTGCCAGCAGCGTATCTTGGATGGCAAATACGCAGTATTTT.

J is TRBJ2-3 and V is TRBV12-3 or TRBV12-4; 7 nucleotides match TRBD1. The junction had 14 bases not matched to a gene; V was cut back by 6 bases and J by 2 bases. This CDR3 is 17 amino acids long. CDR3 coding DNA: TGTGCCAGCAGCGTTACCCTACAGGGGCCGCTCACAGATACGCAGTATTTT. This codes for CASSVTLQGPLTDTQYF.

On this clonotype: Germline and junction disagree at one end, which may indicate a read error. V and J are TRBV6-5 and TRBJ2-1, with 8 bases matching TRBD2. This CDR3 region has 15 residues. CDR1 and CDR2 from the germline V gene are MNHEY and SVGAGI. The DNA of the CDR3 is TGTGCCAGCAGTTACGCACTAGCGGCCTTCAATGTGCAGTTCTTC. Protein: CASSYALAAFNVQFF.

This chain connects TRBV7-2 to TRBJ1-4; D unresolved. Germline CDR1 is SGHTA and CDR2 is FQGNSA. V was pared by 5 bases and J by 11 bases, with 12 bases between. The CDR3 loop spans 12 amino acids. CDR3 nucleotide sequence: TGTGCCAGCAGCCAGGTGCGTGGCAAACTGTTTTTT. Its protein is CASSQVRGKLFF. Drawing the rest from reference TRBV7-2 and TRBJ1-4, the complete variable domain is GAGVSQSPSNKVTEKGKDVELRCDPISGHTALYWYRQSLGQGLEFLIYFQGNSAPDKSGLPSDRFSAERTGGSVSTLTIQRTQQEDSAVYLCASSQVRGKLFFGSGTQLSVL.

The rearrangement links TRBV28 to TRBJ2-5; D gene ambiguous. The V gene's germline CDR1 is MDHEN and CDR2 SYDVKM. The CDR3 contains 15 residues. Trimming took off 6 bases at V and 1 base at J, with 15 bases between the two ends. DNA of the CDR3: TGTGCCAGCAGCCCCGTCCGCTTCGTCCAAGAGACCCAGTACTTC. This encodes CASSPVRFVQETQYF.

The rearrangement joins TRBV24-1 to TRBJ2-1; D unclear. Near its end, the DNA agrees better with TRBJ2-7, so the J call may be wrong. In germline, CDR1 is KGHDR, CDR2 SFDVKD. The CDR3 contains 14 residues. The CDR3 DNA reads TGTGCCACCAGTGTAGACGGAACCTACAATGAGCAGTACTTC. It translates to CATSVDGTYNEQYF.

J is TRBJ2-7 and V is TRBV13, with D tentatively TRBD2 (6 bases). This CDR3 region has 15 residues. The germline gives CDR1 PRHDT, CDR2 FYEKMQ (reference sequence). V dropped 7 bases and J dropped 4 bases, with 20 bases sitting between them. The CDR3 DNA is TGTGCCAGCACCCACACCTATAGCGGTGGGTACGAGCAGTACTTC. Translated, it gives CASTHTYSGGYEQYF. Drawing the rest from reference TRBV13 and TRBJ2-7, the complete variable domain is AAGVIQSPRHLIKEKRETATLKCYPIPRHDTVYWYQQGPGQDPQFLISFYEKMQSDKGSIPDRFSAQQFSDYHSELNMSSLELGDSALYFCASTHTYSGGYEQYFGPGTRLTVT.

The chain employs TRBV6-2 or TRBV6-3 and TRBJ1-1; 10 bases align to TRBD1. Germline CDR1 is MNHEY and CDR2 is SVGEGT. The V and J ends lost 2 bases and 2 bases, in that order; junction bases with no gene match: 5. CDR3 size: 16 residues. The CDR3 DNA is TGTGCCAGCAGTTACGACAGGGGGCGATTTAACACTGAAGCTTTCTTT. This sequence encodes CASSYDRGRFNTEAFF.

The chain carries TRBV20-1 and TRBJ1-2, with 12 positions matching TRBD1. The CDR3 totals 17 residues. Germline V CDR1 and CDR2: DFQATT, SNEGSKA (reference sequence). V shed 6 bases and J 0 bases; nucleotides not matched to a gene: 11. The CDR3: CSALGQGAPMANYGYTF. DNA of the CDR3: TGCAGTGCCTTGGGACAGGGGGCGCCTATGGCTAACTATGGCTACACCTTC.

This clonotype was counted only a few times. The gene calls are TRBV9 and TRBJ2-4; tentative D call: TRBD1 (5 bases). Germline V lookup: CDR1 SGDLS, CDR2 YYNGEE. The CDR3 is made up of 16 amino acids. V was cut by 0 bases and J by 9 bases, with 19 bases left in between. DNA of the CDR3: TGTGCCAGCAGCGTAGCTTTGATCGGACAAAGTAGCATTCAGTACTTC. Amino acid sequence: CASSVALIGQSSIQYF.

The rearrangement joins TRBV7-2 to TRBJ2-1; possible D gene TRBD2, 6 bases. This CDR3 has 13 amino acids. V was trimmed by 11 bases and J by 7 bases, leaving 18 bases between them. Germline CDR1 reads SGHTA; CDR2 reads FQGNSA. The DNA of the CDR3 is TGTGCCTCTCTTAGGGGAGGATTGAATGAGCAGTTCTTC. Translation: CASLRGGLNEQFF. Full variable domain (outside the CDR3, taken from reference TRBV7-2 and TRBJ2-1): GAGVSQSPSNKVTEKGKDVELRCDPISGHTALYWYRQSLGQGLEFLIYFQGNSAPDKSGLPSDRFSAERTGGSVSTLTIQRTQQEDSAVYLCASLRGGLNEQFFGPGTRLTVL.

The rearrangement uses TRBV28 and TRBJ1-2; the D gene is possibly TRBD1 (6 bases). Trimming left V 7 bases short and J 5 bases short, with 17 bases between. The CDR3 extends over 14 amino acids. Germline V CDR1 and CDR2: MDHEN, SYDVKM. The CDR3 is CASMVSQGGYGYTF. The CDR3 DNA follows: TGTGCCAGCATGGTCTCACAGGGTGGTTATGGCTACACCTTC.